Only a few counts were recorded for the clone carrying this TCR beta chain. Antigen unknown. The sample originates from a study of CD8+CD57+ T cells in acquired aplastic anemia. About the study: Mean DNA quantity obtained from sorted CD4+ and CD8+ cells was about 3.2 ug.

CD8+CD57+ cell expansion had been shown by flow cytometry in patients chosen for sequencing. All patients had severe acquired aplastic anemia. Overall study results and limits: About 29 sequences, all CD8+ CDR3, were shared between patients and controls. Simpson's diversity of CD8+ cells was not significantly different in patients compared with controls.

CDR3 and TCR beta VDJ profiling relied on genomic DNA as the template. TCRdb re-derived calls from the reads in MiXCR, one entry per CDR3 protein. The repertoire holds 130,000 or so distinct CDR3 sequences, 30% to 45% seen once, with around 2.7% in the top ten. From germline, CDR1 is GTSNPN and CDR2 SVGIG (reference sequence). V lost 2 bases and J 3 bases, leaving 16 bases between the germline ends. This CDR3 spans 16 amino acids. The receptor was isolated from a human donor with aplastic anemia. Source material: sorted CD4+, CD8+, or CD8+CD57+ T cells (not recorded which) from PBMCs. This chain connects TRBV30 to TRBJ2-2, with D possibly matching TRBD2 (5 bases). CDR3 nucleotides: TGTGCCTGGAGTCCAACGACGGGGAAAGACACCGGGGAGCTGTTTTTT. Protein sequence: CAWSPTTGKDTGELFF. Full variable domain (outside the CDR3, taken from reference TRBV30 and TRBJ2-2): SQTIHQWPATLVQPVGSPLSLECTVEGTSNPNLYWYRQAAGRGLQLLFYSVGIGQISSEVPQNLSASRPQDRQFILSSKKLLLSDSGFYLCAWSPTTGKDTGELFFGEGSRLTVL.